One sample yielded the 16 T cell receptor beta chains listed below, sequenced in a study of early T cells in non-severe SARS-CoV-2 infection. TCRdb re-derived calls from the 5' RACE reads in MiXCR, one entry per CDR3 protein. The table shows more than 65,000 distinct CDR3 sequences, with about an eighth occurring only once. Here the sequenced sample was whole blood, taken at baseline. All receptors come from an adult who was a healthcare worker with PCR-confirmed SARS-CoV-2 infection or an uninfected control (not recorded which).

In this sample, this clonotype turned up a few times. The gene calls are TRBV6-2 or TRBV6-3 and TRBJ1-2; TRBD1 might be the D (5 bases). Per the germline V gene, CDR1 is MNHEY and CDR2 is SVGEGT. This CDR3 spans 14 amino acids. V lost 3 bases, J lost 5 bases, and 13 bases lay in between. CDR3 DNA sequence: TGTGCCAGCAGTTATGCGGGGGACGGTTATGGCTACACCTTC. Translated, it gives CASSYAGDGYGYTF.

This clonotype came up a few times. CDR3 protein: CASSVGTSGSYNEQFF. CDR3 coding DNA: TGTGCCAGCAGCGTAGGTACTAGCGGGTCGTACAATGAGCAGTTCTTC. V is TRBV9 and J is TRBJ2-1, with TRBD2 matching over 9 bases. Trimming took 0 bases from V and 4 from J; bases not matched to a gene: 5. CDR3 length equals 16 residues. The V gene's germline CDR1 is SGDLS and CDR2 YYNGEE.

This clonotype has only a few counts. The V call is TRBV4-1, the J call TRBJ1-4; TRBD1 aligns across 10 bases. V gave up 3 bases and J gave up 1 base; unmatched junction bases: 5. Germline CDR1 and CDR2: MGHRA and YSYEKL. The CDR3 contains 17 residues. CDR3 in amino acids: CASSHPDRGQTNEKLFF. In DNA form, the CDR3 reads TGCGCCAGCAGCCACCCCGACAGGGGGCAAACTAATGAAAAACTGTTTTTT.

Of note for this clonotype: Since a much larger clone is just one base distant, this may be a read error. This chain links TRBV7-2 with TRBJ1-2; unclear D gene. Deletions cut 0 bases from V and 2 bases from J, with 7 bases between. In germline, CDR1 is SGHTA, CDR2 FQGNSA. This CDR3 is built from 14 residues. CDR3 sequence reads: CASSLAGRNYGYTF. In DNA, the CDR3 is TGTGCCAGCAGCTTAGCCGGCAGGAACTATGGCTACACCTTC.

The J gene is TRBJ2-7, the V gene TRBV10-3; 7 positions match TRBD1. Looked up from germline, CDR1 is ENHRY and CDR2 is SYGVKD. The CDR3 is made up of 15 amino acids. After removal of 4 bases from V and 3 bases from J, the junction contained 9 bases not matched to a gene. CDR3 in amino acids: CAISGPGTAHYEQYF. Written as DNA, the CDR3 is TGTGCCATCAGTGGGCCCGGGACAGCCCACTACGAGCAGTACTTC.

This sequence joins TRBV6-1 and TRBJ1-2, with 7 bases that match TRBD1. This CDR3 comprises 14 residues. CDR1 and CDR2 from the germline V gene are MNHNS and SASEGT. V lost 6 bases, J lost 4 bases, and 8 bases stayed unmatched. The CDR3 region is CASSTTGALYGYTF. The CDR3 nucleotides read TGTGCCAGCAGCACTACAGGGGCCCTCTATGGCTACACCTTC.

The chain employs TRBV6-2 or TRBV6-3 and TRBJ2-7; tentative D call: TRBD1 (6 bases). The CDR3 spans 13 residues. Germline V CDR1 and CDR2: MNHEY, SVGEGT. Trimming shortened V by 6 bases and J by 1 base, and 10 bases separated the two germline ends. This CDR3 is CASRRTGSYEQYF. For the CDR3, the DNA is TGTGCCAGCAGACGCACAGGGTCCTACGAGCAGTACTTC.

This clonotype was observed a handful of times. The chain couples TRBV6-5 to TRBJ1-3; D is uncertain. Between the trimmed V and J ends, which lost 7 bases and 1 base, there was a span of 11 bases. The CDR3 spans 14 residues. Germline CDR1 reads MNHEY; CDR2 reads SVGAGI. CDR3 in DNA: TGTGCCAGCATGGTCGTTTTTTCTGGAAACACCATATATTTT. Its protein is CASMVVFSGNTIYF.

This clonotype turned up a few times. V usage is TRBV4-1 and J usage is TRBJ2-2; TRBD2 agrees at 7 bases. The germline V gene encodes CDR1 MGHRA and CDR2 YSYEKL. V was pared by 1 base and J by 3 bases, with 11 bases of the junction left unmatched. The length of the CDR3 is 18 residues. DNA for the CDR3: TGCGCCAGCAGCCAAGGTGGGGCGGGAGCGGAAGACACCGGGGAGCTGTTTTTT. Residues: CASSQGGAGAEDTGELFF.

This clonotype is labeled large. The V call is TRBV6-6, the J call TRBJ1-1; 7 bases align to TRBD1. V shed 11 bases, J shed 4 bases, and the junction held 4 bases outside the gene matches. CDR1 is MNHNY, CDR2 SVGAGI, per germline (reference sequence). The CDR3 is made up of 11 amino acids. CDR3 DNA sequence: TGTGCCGTGTACAGGGGCACTGAAGCTTTCTTT. Residues: CAVYRGTEAFF.

This clonotype was detected only a few times. The chain recombines TRBV5-1 with TRBJ2-1, with TRBD2 matching over 13 bases. From germline, CDR1 is SGHRS and CDR2 YFSETQ. V gave up 4 bases and J gave up 4 bases; unmatched junction bases: 5. The CDR3 has 16 amino acids. This CDR3 reads CASSRTSGGTYNEQFF. The CDR3, as DNA: TGCGCCAGCAGCCGGACTAGCGGGGGTACTTACAATGAGCAGTTCTTC.

This clonotype turned up a few times. This chain connects TRBV3-1 to TRBJ2-7; tentatively, D is TRBD2 (6 bases). Germline V gene sequence: CDR1 LGHDT, CDR2 YNNKEL (reference sequence). The germline V and J ends were trimmed by 4 bases and 4 bases, with 11 bases remaining between them. The CDR3 has 13 amino acids. CDR3 bases: TGTGCCAGCAGCCGAGGGACTGGATACGAGCAGTACTTC. This gives the protein CASSRGTGYEQYF.

This clonotype showed up just a few times. The chain is built from TRBV7-2 and TRBJ2-1; D might be TRBD1 (5 bases). The germline V gene has CDR1 SGHTA and CDR2 FQGNSA. CDR3 length: 14 residues. Between the trimmed V and J ends, which lost 5 bases and 10 bases, there was a span of 18 bases. CDR3 protein: CASSPARASGEQFF. CDR3 bases: TGTGCCAGCAGCCCCGCTAGGGCCTCAGGGGAGCAGTTCTTC.

The V call is TRBV18, the J call TRBJ2-5, with TRBD2 matching 16 bases. CDR3 size: 18 residues. The ends lost 0 bases at V and 2 bases at J; junction bases unmatched: 3. Germline loops: CDR1 KGHSH, CDR2 LQKENI. This chain's CDR3 is CASSPPGLAGGKQETQYF. The DNA for the CDR3 is TGTGCCAGCTCACCACCGGGACTAGCGGGGGGGAAGCAAGAGACCCAGTACTTC.

This clonotype occurred many times. This chain connects TRBV7-2 to TRBJ2-3; possible D gene TRBD1, 5 bases. CDR3 length: 14 amino acids. From germline, CDR1 is SGHTA and CDR2 FQGNSA. With 1 base removed from V and 2 bases from J, the gap between germline ends came to 7 bases. CDR3 in DNA: TGTGCCAGCAGCTTAGGACAGATCACAGATACGCAGTATTTT. Residues: CASSLGQITDTQYF.

V is TRBV5-5 and J is TRBJ2-7; no definite D call. With 4 bases removed from V and 0 bases from J, the gap between germline ends came to 11 bases. The CDR3 spans 14 residues. The germline gives CDR1 SGHKS, CDR2 YYEKEE (reference sequence). CDR3 nucleotide sequence: TGTGCCAGCAGCCCAAGGAGCCACTCCTACGAGCAGTACTTC. Translating it yields CASSPRSHSYEQYF.